This T cell receptor (beta chain) was recorded in a study of CD8 T cells in cerebrospinal fluid in Alzheimer's disease. General study points: EBV-specific TCRs in cerebrospinal fluid reportedly do not establish a causal EBV–Alzheimer's link.

CSF cells underwent 10X single-cell V(D)J and 5' gene-expression profiling. From its re-call of the 10x single-cell sequencing reads, TCRdb lists each CDR3 protein once, without DNA. The sample table sets out about 1,500 distinct CDR3 sequences. Droplet-based sequencing used CSF cells sorted as live with a live/dead marker. This clonotype shows up as medium-sized by frequency. The antigen is unknown. Sequencing used cerebrospinal fluid. This sequence was found in a human donor with Alzheimer's disease.

The CDR3 spells CASSEGQLYEQYF. The V call is TRBV12-3 or TRBV12-4, the J call TRBJ2-7; the D call of TRBD1 rests on TCRdb alone, since no DNA is present to check it. The CDR3 is 13 residues long.